The clone carrying this T cell receptor (beta chain) was counted a few times. The data belong to a study of CD8 T cells in ankylosing spondylitis. 5'-RACE, quantitative and with molecular barcodes, yielded the TCR beta libraries. MiXCR was run by TCRdb on the 5' RACE reads, yielding one entry per CDR3 protein. Here the sample spans roughly 230,000 distinct CDR3 sequences, around 8% being singletons. Trimming removed 7 bases at V and 6 bases at J, with 13 bases between. The CDR3 is 13 residues long. CDR1 is SGHTA, CDR2 FQGNSA, per germline. Specimen: blood, either unsorted or a sorted T cell fraction (not recorded which). This chain links TRBV7-2 with TRBJ2-1; perhaps TRBD2 as D (6 bases). The sequence was obtained from a female donor with ankylosing spondylitis or in good health (not recorded which). CDR3 sequence (DNA): TGTGCCAGCATCAGCTCCGGGGGCAATGAGCAGTTCTTC. Its protein is CASISSGGNEQFF.